This T cell receptor (beta chain) was recovered during a study of blood T cell repertoires in COVID-19. Looking at the study overall: Acute-phase and convalescent COVID-19 samples originated in the United States, Italy and Spain.

With 6 bases clipped from V and 6 bases from J, the junction kept 9 bases outside the gene matches. CDR1 MNHEY and CDR2 SVGAGI come from the germline V gene. The CDR3 is made up of 15 amino acids. This clone was recorded once. Per the original methods: From reference gene primer amplification, estimates of nucleated cell counts were derived. The repertoire was sequenced with immunoSEQ multiplex PCR; TCRdb's copy has only in-frame clones and lacks some. V, J and clone size are taken as reported in that table, and D and trimming were inferred from the DNA itself. Of about 130,000 clones in the sample, around 85% were seen once.

Source material: peripheral blood. This chain links TRBV6-5 with TRBJ1-5; TRBD1 matches at 9 bases. The TCR comes from a woman between 50 and 59 years old with acute or convalescent COVID-19. The CDR3 loop reads CASRTPDRGGQPQHF. The DNA of the CDR3 is TGTGCCAGCAGGACCCCGGACAGGGGAGGTCAGCCCCAGCATTTT.